This TCR beta chain was found in a study of PD-L1 blockade in urothelial cancer. Whole-study context: Bladder-origin urothelial cancer in males covered about nine tenths of the roughly 30 patients. At 3 weeks after treatment start (second dose) and again at 6 weeks, blood was analyzed. Anywhere from 0 to 3 prior chemotherapy regimens had been received by patients.

The protocol was immunoSEQ multiplex PCR, while the TCRdb copy is restricted to in-frame clones and leaves out a portion. The sample contains 25,000 to 30,000 clones, about 88% of which appear only once. Each patient contributed between 1 and 8 total time points of blood mononuclear cells, pretreatment and during treatment. V was pared by 0 bases and J by 0 bases, with 12 bases between. The CDR3 loop spans 17 amino acids. The germline V gene encodes CDR1 MGHRA and CDR2 YSYEKL. The sample was PBMCs, taken around atezolizumab (anti-PD-L1) treatment. The chain uses TRBV4-1 and TRBJ2-1; D is unclear. The TCR originated in a man between 45 and 60 years old with urothelial cancer. The CDR3 DNA follows: TGCGCCAGCAGCCAAGATCGAGGAGCTAGCTCCTACAATGAGCAGTTCTTC. Its protein is CASSQDRGASSYNEQFF.